The rows below give T cell receptor beta chains drawn from one sample of a study of breast tumors, draining lymph nodes, adjacent tissues. MiXCR was run by TCRdb on the multiplex PCR reads, yielding one entry per CDR3 protein. The sample includes fewer than 85,000 distinct CDR3 sequences, approximately 19% of them seen just once. The sequencing sample was made of axillary lymph node tissue. All receptors derive from a female donor with breast cancer. Some clones in this sample may be carry-over from other donors' samples. Each CDR3 is given with its conserved first and last residue. D genes are given only for firm matches. Clone size appears in some rows only: once, few, many, or a class for an expanded clone.

>.|TRBJ1-3|TRBV4-3|.
TGCGCCAGCAGCCAAGAGAGAGCTCTGAGCTCTGGAAACACCATATATTTT
CASSQERALSSGNTIYF
>.|TRBJ2-1|TRBV5-1|many
TGCGCCAGCAGCTTGGGGGCACAGTCGGGTGAGCAGTTCTTC
CASSLGAQSGEQFF
>.|TRBJ2-3|TRBV7-8|many
TGTGCCAGCAGCTTGAGGGGGTTGGGCGCAGATACGCAGTATTTT
CASSLRGLGADTQYF
>TRBD1|TRBJ2-1|TRBV19|many
TGTGCCAGCCAAGAGACCAGGGGGCCTAACAATGAGCAGTTCTTC
CASQETRGPNNEQFF
>.|TRBJ1-2|TRBV6-1|.
TGTGCCAGCAGTGAAGTAGGCAGGTCCCTCTATGGCTACACCTTC
CASSEVGRSLYGYTF
>TRBD1|TRBJ2-7|TRBV11-2|many
TGTGCCAGCAGCTTCCCGGACAGGGGAGCCGGGCAGTACTTC
CASSFPDRGAGQYF
>.|TRBJ1-1|TRBV5-1|.
TGCGCCAGCAGCCACGGGAACTCCGGGGGGACTGAAGCTTTCTTT
CASSHGNSGGTEAFF
>TRBD2|TRBJ2-3|TRBV30|.
TGTGCCTGGAGACGCGTCGGTGGCGGGAGCTCAGGGACGCAGTATTTT
CAWRRVGGGSSGTQYF
>.|TRBJ2-2|TRBV6-2/TRBV6-3|many
TGTGCCAGCAGTTACGGAGGGTATTGGAACGGGGAGCTGTTTTTT
CASSYGGYWNGELFF
>.|TRBJ1-2|TRBV20-1|many
TGCAGTGCTAATCGGGGGGCGGCCCCTGGCTACACCTTC
CSANRGAAPGYTF
>.|TRBJ2-2|TRBV12-3/TRBV12-4|few
TGTGCCAGCAGTAGGCCCCAGGGTGGCACCGGGGAGCTGTTTTTT
CASSRPQGGTGELFF
>.|TRBJ2-7|TRBV5-6|many
TGTGCCAGCAGCTTGAGACAGGTACCCTCCTACGAGCAGTACTTC
CASSLRQVPSYEQYF
>TRBD1|TRBJ1-5|TRBV20-1|many
TGCAGTGCTCGGGGAATCGACAGGGGGCATCAGCCCCAGCATTTT
CSARGIDRGHQPQHF
>.|TRBJ2-7|TRBV27|many
TGTGCCAGCAGTTGGTCCCCGAGCTCCTACGAGCAGTACTTC
CASSWSPSSYEQYF
>.|TRBJ2-1|TRBV9|many
TGTGCCAGCAGCAAAGCGAGCCCGGGAGTGATGGCGGGTGAGCAGTTCTTC
CASSKASPGVMAGEQFF
>.|TRBJ2-1|TRBV7-2|many
TGTGCCAGCAGCTGGCGAGCGGTGGGTTTGGGCAATGAGCAGTTCTTC
CASSWRAVGLGNEQFF
>TRBD2|TRBJ2-7|TRBV4-1|many
TGCGCCAGCAGCCAAGATAGGGCGGGAGGTACCGAGCAGTACTTC
CASSQDRAGGTEQYF
>TRBD1|TRBJ2-5|TRBV5-5|.
TGTGCCAGCAGCATGACAGGGGGGACCCAAGAGACCTGGTACTTC
CASSMTGGTQETWYF
>TRBD2|TRBJ2-7|TRBV7-2|many
TGTGCCAGCAGCTTAATGGGGGAGGGAGTGTGGGAGCAGTACTTC
CASSLMGEGVWEQYF
>.|TRBJ2-7|TRBV20-1|many
TGCAGTGCTAGAGATCTCAGGAAGTCGGCTAGCGAGAACTACGAGCAGTACTTC
CSARDLRKSASENYEQYF
>.|TRBJ1-5|TRBV6-2/TRBV6-3|.
TGTGCCAGCAGTTACCTCTCTCAGGGTTACGGCAATCAGCCCCAGCATTTT
CASSYLSQGYGNQPQHF
>.|TRBJ1-5|TRBV20-1|many
TGCAGTGCTAGGGGGGAGGCTAGTCAGCCCCAGCATTTT
CSARGEASQPQHF
>.|TRBJ1-6|TRBV7-2|many
TGTGCCAGCAGCTTACAGACAGGAATAGATAATTCACCCCTCCACTTT
CASSLQTGIDNSPLHF
>.|TRBJ1-2|TRBV5-1|many
TGCGCCAGCAGCCCTGGCCCCACGAACGGGAATGGCTACACCTTC
CASSPGPTNGNGYTF
>.|TRBJ1-2|TRBV11-3|many
TGTGCCAGCAGCGCAACCGGAACCTCCTATGGCTACACCTTC
CASSATGTSYGYTF
>.|TRBJ2-3|TRBV12-3/TRBV12-4|many
TGTGCCAGCAGCTATGACAGGACATACACAGATACGCAGTATTTT
CASSYDRTYTDTQYF
>.|TRBJ2-3|TRBV6-2/TRBV6-3|.
TGTGCCAGCAGTTACCGCAGGGTGAAAATAGGAGATACGCAGTATTTT
CASSYRRVKIGDTQYF
>.|TRBJ1-4|TRBV9|many
TGTGCCAGCAGCGTAGAGGCAGGGTTGGACGCTAATGAAAAACTGTTTTTT
CASSVEAGLDANEKLFF
>TRBD2|TRBJ2-7|TRBV12-3/TRBV12-4|medium-sized
TGTGCCAGCGCCCTAGCGGTAGACTACGAGCAGTACTTC
CASALAVDYEQYF
>.|TRBJ2-3|TRBV19|many
TGTGCCAGTAGTACCGGACGAAGGCAGTATTTT
CASSTGRRQYF
>.|TRBJ2-3|TRBV7-9|.
TGTGCCAGCACCGCCTCGGGGGCGGGACCCGATTGGGATACGCAGTATTTT
CASTASGAGPDWDTQYF
>TRBD1|TRBJ1-2|TRBV19|many
TGTGCCAGTAGTATCGCATCACAGGGGACCTATGGCTACACCTTC
CASSIASQGTYGYTF
>.|TRBJ1-3|TRBV6-5|.
TGTGCCGGCAGTTATTTCGGGCAAAGTTCATATTTT
CAGSYFGQSSYF
>.|TRBJ2-2|TRBV12-3/TRBV12-4|many
TGTGCCAGCAGTTACACCACCGGGGAGCTGTTTTTT
CASSYTTGELFF
>.|TRBJ1-2|TRBV15|many
TGTGCCACCAGCAGAGATCGAGGCTATGGCTACACCTTC
CATSRDRGYGYTF
>TRBD1|TRBJ2-7|TRBV6-2/TRBV6-3|many
TGTGCCAGCACCCGAACCGGGACAGGGGGCGAGCAGTACTTC
CASTRTGTGGEQYF
>.|TRBJ2-7|TRBV6-1|many
TGTGCCAGCAGTTCCACAGGGAGCTACGAGCAGTACTTC
CASSSTGSYEQYF
>.|TRBJ1-2|TRBV7-3|many
TGTGCCAGCAGCTTAACTCGGGGGGCAAGTGATGGCTACACCTTC
CASSLTRGASDGYTF
>.|TRBJ1-1|TRBV6-1|.
TGTGCCAGCAGTTTAGGGCAGCGGGTCACTGAAGCTTTCTTT
CASSLGQRVTEAFF
>.|TRBJ1-4|TRBV27|few
TGTGCCAGCAGACTCGGGCTTAGGACTAATGAAAAACTGTTTTTT
CASRLGLRTNEKLFF
>TRBD2|TRBJ2-5|TRBV20-1|many
TGCAGTGCTATACTAGCGGGAGGGCCGGGAGAGACCCAGTACTTC
CSAILAGGPGETQYF
>.|TRBJ2-2|TRBV3-1|many
TGTGCCAGCAGCCAAGCAGGGTTCGACACCGGGGAGCTGTTTTTT
CASSQAGFDTGELFF
>.|TRBJ1-2|TRBV7-9|many
TGTGCCAGCAGCTTCTACGAGACAGCTTATGGCTACACCTTC
CASSFYETAYGYTF
>TRBD1|TRBJ2-2|TRBV11-3|.
TGTGCCAGCAGCTTATTTAGGGGGCGCCTCACCGGGGAGCTGTTTTTT
CASSLFRGRLTGELFF
>.|TRBJ1-3|TRBV5-1|many
TGCGCCAGCAGCTTGTTCCTCGGAAACACCATATATTTT
CASSLFLGNTIYF
>.|TRBJ2-3|TRBV19|many
TGTGCCAGTAGTATGGGCAGAAATAGGGTAACAGATACGCAGTATTTT
CASSMGRNRVTDTQYF
>.|TRBJ2-3|TRBV20-1|many
TGCAGTGCTAGAGACCAAGGCAGGGTATGGACAGATACGCAGTATTTT
CSARDQGRVWTDTQYF
>.|TRBJ1-4|TRBV28|.
TGTGCCAGCACTCCCATGGGGACGCCCAAACTGTTTTTT
CASTPMGTPKLFF
>TRBD1|TRBJ2-7|TRBV5-1|many
TGCGCCAGCAGCCATGGGACAGGGTTCAACGAGCAGTACTTC
CASSHGTGFNEQYF
>.|TRBJ1-5|TRBV20-1|many
TGCAGTGCTAGACCCAAAGACGGCAATCAGCCCCAGCATTTT
CSARPKDGNQPQHF
>.|TRBJ1-2|TRBV28|once
TGTGCCAGCAGTTTATCGTCGGGGGTGTATCATGGCTACACCTTC
CASSLSSGVYHGYTF